These T cell receptor beta chains were read from a single sample in a study of graft-versus-host responses after intestinal transplantation. These receptors' targets are unknown. Method: immunoSEQ multiplex PCR; TCRdb's copy keeps in-frame clones and lacks some. The table records fewer than 110,000 clones, roughly 87% of them present only once. The sequences come from unstimulated CD4+ T cells sorted from spleen or lymph node cells, collected before transplant. The receptors originated from a human donor who was the organ donor for an intestinal transplant. The conserved cysteine and the conserved F or W are not part of the CDR3 here. A D gene is named only where the DNA matches it firmly.

ASSVRGEETQY,TRBV9,TRBD2,TRBJ2-5
ASTTWGTNEKLF,TRBV6-1,NA,TRBJ1-4
ASSLGGDKDTQY,TRBV5-1,NA,TRBJ2-3
ASSLEPISGRVNIQY,TRBV11-3,TRBD2,TRBJ2-4
ASSDGLASRGAYNEQF,TRBV10-1,NA,TRBJ2-1
ASRTGSGENTIY,TRBV2,TRBD1,TRBJ1-3
ASSEPGSSNEKLF,TRBV6-1,NA,TRBJ1-4
ASGLGGFQPQH,TRBV12-5,NA,TRBJ1-5
ASSSRGQGQNYGYT,TRBV7-9,TRBD1,TRBJ1-2
ASSLSLGWGGNQPQH,TRBV5-5,NA,TRBJ1-5
ASSIYGTSGGPSTDTQY,TRBV19,TRBD2,TRBJ2-3
ASSIMTVSEAF,TRBV19,NA,TRBJ1-1
ASIPWTGGNTIY,TRBV2,TRBD1,TRBJ1-3
ASGLVHAAF,TRBV12-5,NA,TRBJ1-1
ASSPPSRGLGGNEQF,TRBV18,NA,TRBJ2-1
ASSRTSGGAETQY,TRBV5-1,TRBD2,TRBJ2-5
ASSQGTGNQETQY,TRBV18,NA,TRBJ2-5
ASSLAGIGELF,TRBV5-8,NA,TRBJ2-2
ASSLDDQLAGVEQF,TRBV7-6,TRBD2,TRBJ2-1